This TCR beta chain was captured in a study of cytomegalovirus exposure and HLA in healthy donors. Regarding the study as a whole: While the bulk of TCR sequences proved rare, some public TCRs turned up in many donors. The authors confirmed in vitro that a few CMV-associated chains were specific for CMV antigens. In a later analysis, HLA-associated beta chains showed higher expansion and lower generation probabilities than comparable chains.

60 Vbeta and 13 Jbeta primers were used in PCR. The repertoire was sequenced with immunoSEQ multiplex PCR; TCRdb's copy has only in-frame clones and lacks some. Of 150,000 to 200,000 clones in the sample, roughly 84% were seen once. This CDR3 is built from 15 residues. Trimming removed 0 bases from V and 0 bases from J, with 7 bases in between. Looked up from germline, CDR1 is MNHEY and CDR2 is SMNVEV (reference sequence). With respect to this clone: The antigen is unknown. This specimen includes other DNA sequences encoding the same CDR3.

The clonotype comes from a woman aged 18-35 years in good health and CMV-seronegative. Sequences were obtained from PBMCs. The chain links TRBV27 to TRBJ2-3, with D possibly matching TRBD2 (5 bases). CDR3 coding DNA: TGTGCCAGCAGTTTATCGAGGGCTAGCACAGATACGCAGTATTTT. Its protein product is CASSLSRASTDTQYF.